Listed below are T cell receptor beta chains from one sample, sequenced in a study of Ad26.COV2.S vaccination and SARS-CoV-2 variants. Only in-frame clones appear in the TCRdb table, and some are missing; sequencing was by immunoSEQ multiplex PCR. This table holds roughly 380,000 clones, just over 90% found once. Specimen: peripheral blood, collected after recovery from COVID-19. These receptors originate from a human donor who had recovered from COVID-19. Both conserved end residues are trimmed from each CDR3. Only some rows state a clone size, as once, few, many or a class for expanded clones.

v_gene,len,abundance,j_gene,CDR3aa
TRBV19,10,many,TRBJ1-5,ASRGSNQPQH
TRBV7-3,13,NA,TRBJ2-3,ASSSRDRSADTQY
TRBV5-1,12,NA,TRBJ2-7,ASSLYFAGYEQY
TRBV9,11,NA,TRBJ2-5,ASSVGRGETQY
TRBV5-4,13,NA,TRBJ2-1,ASSFGLAGGPGQF
TRBV19,16,NA,TRBJ2-1,ASSFKWRGAYQDNEQF
TRBV5-6,12,NA,TRBJ2-7,ASSAWQDPRWGY
TRBV19,15,NA,TRBJ2-2,ASSISGLTPNTGELF
TRBV12-3/TRBV12-4,11,NA,TRBJ2-5,ASSWGPAETQY
TRBV18,13,NA,TRBJ1-1,ASSPVPGQDTEAF
TRBV5-1,11,NA,TRBJ2-7,ASSLASGAEQY
TRBV4-2,11,NA,TRBJ2-2,ASSQDSPGELF
TRBV5-6,12,NA,TRBJ1-3,ASSLGFSGNTIY
TRBV6-4,16,once,TRBJ2-3,ASSQLAGGQNRADTQY
TRBV4-1,13,once,TRBJ2-2,ASSQRGALDGELF
TRBV4-1,13,NA,TRBJ1-1,ASSQLQGGSTEAF
TRBV6-5,13,NA,TRBJ1-1,ASSLKGRTNTEAF
TRBV7-9,14,NA,TRBJ1-1,ASSLAGRGTGTEAF
TRBV6-2/TRBV6-3,16,NA,TRBJ2-5,ASSYTRGRTGRQETQY
TRBV19,14,NA,TRBJ1-1,ASSARGNRMGTEAF
TRBV3-1/TRBV3-2,14,NA,TRBJ1-2,ASSQARQIINYGYT
TRBV19,16,NA,TRBJ2-1,ASSIDPPGPGGFNEQF
TRBV6-6,15,NA,TRBJ2-3,ASSRSGLAGNTDTQY
TRBV27,12,NA,TRBJ1-5,ASSLAGGNQPQH
TRBV9,15,NA,TRBJ2-1,ASSRGLAGGPYNEQF
TRBV7-2,13,NA,TRBJ1-3,ASSSGQHSGNTIY
TRBV29-1,12,NA,TRBJ1-1,SVEDQVTDFEAF
TRBV5-6,11,NA,TRBJ2-3,ASSSSSRHTQY
TRBV5-8,13,NA,TRBJ2-3,ASSLQDSSTDTQY
TRBV7-2,12,NA,TRBJ1-2,ASSLSRARGGYT
TRBV13,13,once,TRBJ2-1,ASSPGDGGNNEQF
TRBV7-6,13,once,TRBJ2-5,ASSLGGPGVETQY
TRBV5-1,15,NA,TRBJ2-3,ASSPGVAGGITDTQY
TRBV24-1,12,NA,TRBJ2-1,ATSDPTSRNEQF
TRBV29-1,11,NA,TRBJ1-1,SVQQGSGTEAF
TRBV30,12,NA,TRBJ1-2,AWGEGQPFYGYT
TRBV7-6,17,NA,TRBJ2-7,ASSLGPGTSGGAPYEQY